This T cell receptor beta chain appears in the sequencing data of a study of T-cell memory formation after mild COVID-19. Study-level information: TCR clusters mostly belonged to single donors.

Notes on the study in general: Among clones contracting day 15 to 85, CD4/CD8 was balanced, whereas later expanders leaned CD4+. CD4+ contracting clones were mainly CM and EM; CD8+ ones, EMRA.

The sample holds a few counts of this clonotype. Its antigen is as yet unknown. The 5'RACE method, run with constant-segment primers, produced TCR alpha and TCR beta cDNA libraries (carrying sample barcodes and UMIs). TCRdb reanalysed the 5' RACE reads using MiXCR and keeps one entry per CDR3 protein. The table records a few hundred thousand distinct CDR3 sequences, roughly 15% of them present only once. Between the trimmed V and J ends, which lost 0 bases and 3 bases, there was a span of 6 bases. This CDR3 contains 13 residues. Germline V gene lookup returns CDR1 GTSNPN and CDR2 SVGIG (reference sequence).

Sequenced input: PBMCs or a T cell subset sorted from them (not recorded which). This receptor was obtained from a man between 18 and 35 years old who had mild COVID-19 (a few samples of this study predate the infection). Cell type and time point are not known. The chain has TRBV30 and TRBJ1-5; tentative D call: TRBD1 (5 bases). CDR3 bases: TGTGCCTGGAGTGTACAGGACAATCAGCCCCAGCATTTT. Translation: CAWSVQDNQPQHF.